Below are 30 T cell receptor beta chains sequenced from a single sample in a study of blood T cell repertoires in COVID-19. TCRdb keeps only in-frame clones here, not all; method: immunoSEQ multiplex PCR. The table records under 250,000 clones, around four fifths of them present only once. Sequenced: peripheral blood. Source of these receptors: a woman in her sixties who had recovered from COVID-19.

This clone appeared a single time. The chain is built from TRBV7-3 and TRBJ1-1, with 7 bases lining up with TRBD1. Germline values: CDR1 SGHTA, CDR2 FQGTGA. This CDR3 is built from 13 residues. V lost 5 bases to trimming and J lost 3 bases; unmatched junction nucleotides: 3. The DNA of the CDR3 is TGTGCCAGCAGCGTCCAGGGGGACACTGAAGCTTTCTTT. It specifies CASSVQGDTEAFF.

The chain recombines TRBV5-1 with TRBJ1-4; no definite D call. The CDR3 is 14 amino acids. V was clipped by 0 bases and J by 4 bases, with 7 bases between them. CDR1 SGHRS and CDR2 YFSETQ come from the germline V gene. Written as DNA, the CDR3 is TGCGCCAGCAGCTTGGGACACCGTAATGAAAAACTGTTTTTT. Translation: CASSLGHRNEKLFF.

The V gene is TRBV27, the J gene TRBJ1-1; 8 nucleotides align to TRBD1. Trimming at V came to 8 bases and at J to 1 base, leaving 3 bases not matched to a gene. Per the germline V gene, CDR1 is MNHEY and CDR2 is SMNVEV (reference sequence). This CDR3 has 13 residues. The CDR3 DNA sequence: TGTGCCAGCTCAGGACAGGGGAACACTGAAGCTTTCTTT. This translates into CASSGQGNTEAFF.

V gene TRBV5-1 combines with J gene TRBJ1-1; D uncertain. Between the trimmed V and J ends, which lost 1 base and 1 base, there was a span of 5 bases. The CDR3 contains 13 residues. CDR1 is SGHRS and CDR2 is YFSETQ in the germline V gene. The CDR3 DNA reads TGCGCCAGCAGCTTGCAGGAGAACACTGAAGCTTTCTTT. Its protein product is CASSLQENTEAFF.

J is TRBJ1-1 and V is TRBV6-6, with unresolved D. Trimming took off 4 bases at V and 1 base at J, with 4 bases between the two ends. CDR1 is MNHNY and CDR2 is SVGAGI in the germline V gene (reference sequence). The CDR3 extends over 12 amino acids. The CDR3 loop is CASSSQNTEAFF. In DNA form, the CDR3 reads TGTGCCAGCAGTTCCCAGAACACTGAAGCTTTCTTT.

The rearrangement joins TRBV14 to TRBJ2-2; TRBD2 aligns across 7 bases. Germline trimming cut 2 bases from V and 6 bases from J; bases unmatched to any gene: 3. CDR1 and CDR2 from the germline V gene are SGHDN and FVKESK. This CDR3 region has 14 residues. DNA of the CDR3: TGTGCCAGCAGCCAATACGCGGGGGCCGGGGAGCTGTTTTTT. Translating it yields CASSQYAGAGELFF.

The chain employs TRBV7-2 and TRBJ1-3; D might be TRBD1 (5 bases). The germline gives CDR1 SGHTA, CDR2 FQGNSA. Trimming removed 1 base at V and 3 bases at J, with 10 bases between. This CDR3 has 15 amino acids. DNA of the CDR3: TGTGCCAGCAGCTTAGAGGGGTTCGGTGGAAACACCATATATTTT. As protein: CASSLEGFGGNTIYF.

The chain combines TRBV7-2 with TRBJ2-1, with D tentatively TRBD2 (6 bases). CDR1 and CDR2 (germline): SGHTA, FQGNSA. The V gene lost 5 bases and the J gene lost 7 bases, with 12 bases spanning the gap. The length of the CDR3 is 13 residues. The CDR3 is CASSGTALNEQFF. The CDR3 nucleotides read TGTGCCAGCAGCGGGACTGCGCTGAATGAGCAGTTCTTC.

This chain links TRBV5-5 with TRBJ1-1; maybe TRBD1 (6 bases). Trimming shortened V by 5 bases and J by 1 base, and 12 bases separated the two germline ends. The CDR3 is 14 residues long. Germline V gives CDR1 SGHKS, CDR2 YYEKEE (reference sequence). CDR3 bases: TGTGCCAGCAGACAGGGAGGGCAGAACACTGAAGCTTTCTTT. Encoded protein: CASRQGGQNTEAFF.

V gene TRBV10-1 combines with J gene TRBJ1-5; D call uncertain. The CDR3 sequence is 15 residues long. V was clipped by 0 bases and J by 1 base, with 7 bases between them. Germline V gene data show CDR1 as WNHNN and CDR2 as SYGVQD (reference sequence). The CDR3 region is CASSESGRSNQPQHF. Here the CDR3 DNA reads TGCGCCAGCAGTGAGTCGGGCAGGAGCAATCAGCCCCAGCATTTT.

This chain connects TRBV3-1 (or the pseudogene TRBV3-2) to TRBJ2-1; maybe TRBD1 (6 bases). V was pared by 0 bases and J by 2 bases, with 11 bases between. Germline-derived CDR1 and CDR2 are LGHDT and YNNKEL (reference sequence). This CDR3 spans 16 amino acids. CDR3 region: CASSQDLGTPYNEQFF. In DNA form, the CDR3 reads TGTGCCAGCAGCCAAGATTTAGGGACACCCTACAATGAGCAGTTCTTC.

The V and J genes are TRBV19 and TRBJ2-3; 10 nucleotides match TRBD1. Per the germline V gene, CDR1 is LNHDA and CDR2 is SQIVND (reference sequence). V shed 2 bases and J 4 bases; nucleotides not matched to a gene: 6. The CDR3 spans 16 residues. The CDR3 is CASSILGGQGSDTQYF. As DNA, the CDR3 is TGTGCCAGTAGTATATTAGGGGGACAGGGGTCAGATACGCAGTATTTT.

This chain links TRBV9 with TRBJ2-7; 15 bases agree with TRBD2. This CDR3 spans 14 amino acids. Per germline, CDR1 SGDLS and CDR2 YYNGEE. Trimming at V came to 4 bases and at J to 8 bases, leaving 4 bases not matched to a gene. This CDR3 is CASSPGTSGGKQYF. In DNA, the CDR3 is TGTGCCAGCAGCCCCGGGACTAGCGGGGGGAAGCAGTACTTC.

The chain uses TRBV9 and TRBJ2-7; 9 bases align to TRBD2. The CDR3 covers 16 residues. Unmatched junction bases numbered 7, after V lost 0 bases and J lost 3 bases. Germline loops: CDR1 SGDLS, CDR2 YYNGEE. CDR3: CASSVGELAGSYEQYF. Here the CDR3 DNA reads TGTGCCAGCAGCGTAGGGGAGCTAGCGGGGAGCTACGAGCAGTACTTC.

CDR3 bases: TGTGCCAGCAGCTTAGAATATGCGGAAGAGACCCAGTACTTC. This sequence encodes CASSLEYAEETQYF. The rearrangement joins TRBV7-2 to TRBJ2-5; no firm D call. The CDR3 is 14 residues long. With 1 base removed from V and 3 bases from J, the gap between germline ends came to 9 bases. Per germline, CDR1 SGHTA and CDR2 FQGNSA.

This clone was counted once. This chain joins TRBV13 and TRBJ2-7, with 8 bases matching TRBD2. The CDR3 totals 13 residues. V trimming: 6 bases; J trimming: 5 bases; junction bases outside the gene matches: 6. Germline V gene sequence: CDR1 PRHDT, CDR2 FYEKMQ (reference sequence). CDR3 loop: CASSRTSYNEQYF. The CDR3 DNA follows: TGTGCCAGCAGTCGGACTAGCTATAACGAGCAGTACTTC.

The DNA for the CDR3 is TGTGCCAGCAGCTTCGGACAGGCGAACACCGGGGAGCTGTTTTTT. Its protein is CASSFGQANTGELFF. This chain connects TRBV4-2 to TRBJ2-2; 7 bases fit TRBD1. The ends lost 5 bases at V and 0 bases at J; junction bases unmatched: 3. This CDR3 comprises 15 residues. Germline CDR1 and CDR2: LGHNA and YNFKEQ.

The CDR3 here is CASSYSNGFNNEQFF. The CDR3 DNA reads as TGTGCCAGCAGTTACTCAAACGGGTTTAACAATGAGCAGTTCTTC. This sequence joins TRBV6-5 and TRBJ2-1; D unclear. The CDR3 contains 15 residues. The germline V gene encodes CDR1 MNHEY and CDR2 SVGAGI. Trimming pared 0 bases from V and 5 bases from J, leaving 11 bases between.

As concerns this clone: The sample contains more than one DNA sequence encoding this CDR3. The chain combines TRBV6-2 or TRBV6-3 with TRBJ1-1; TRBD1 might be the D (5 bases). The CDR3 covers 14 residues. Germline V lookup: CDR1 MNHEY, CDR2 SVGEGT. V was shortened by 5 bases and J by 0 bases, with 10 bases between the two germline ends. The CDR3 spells CASSRLQVNTEAFF. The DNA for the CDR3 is TGTGCCAGCAGTCGTTTACAGGTGAACACTGAAGCTTTCTTT.

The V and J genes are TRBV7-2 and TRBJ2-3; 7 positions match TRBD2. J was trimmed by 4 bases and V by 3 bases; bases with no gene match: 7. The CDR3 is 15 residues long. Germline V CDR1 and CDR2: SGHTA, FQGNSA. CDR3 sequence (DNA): TGTGCCAGCAGCTTCCTAGGACTAGTAGCAGATACGCAGTATTTT. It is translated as CASSFLGLVADTQYF.

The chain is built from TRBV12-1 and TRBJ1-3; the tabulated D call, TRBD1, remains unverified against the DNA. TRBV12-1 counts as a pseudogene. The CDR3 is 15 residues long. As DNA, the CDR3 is TGTGCCAGCAGCTCAAAAGGGGACAGTAGAAACACCATATATTTT. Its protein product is CASSSKGDSRNTIYF.

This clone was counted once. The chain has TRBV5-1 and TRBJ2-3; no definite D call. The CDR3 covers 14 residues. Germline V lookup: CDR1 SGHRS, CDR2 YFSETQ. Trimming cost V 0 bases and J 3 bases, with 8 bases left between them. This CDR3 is CASSLGGGTDTQYF. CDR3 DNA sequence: TGCGCCAGCAGCTTGGGAGGTGGGACAGATACGCAGTATTTT.

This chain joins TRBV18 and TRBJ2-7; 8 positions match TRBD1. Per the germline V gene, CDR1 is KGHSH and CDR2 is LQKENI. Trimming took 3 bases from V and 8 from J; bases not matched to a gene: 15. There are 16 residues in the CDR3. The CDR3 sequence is CASSPPFFQGALQQYF. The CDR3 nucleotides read TGTGCCAGCTCACCCCCTTTTTTTCAGGGGGCGCTTCAGCAGTACTTC.

The CDR3 sequence is CATSPGYGDTQYF. The CDR3 bases are TGTGCCACCAGTCCAGGTTATGGGGATACGCAGTATTTT. The V call is TRBV24-1, the J call TRBJ2-3, with no clear D. V was shortened by 6 bases and J by 6 bases, with 12 bases between the two germline ends. The length of the CDR3 is 13 residues. CDR1 is KGHDR and CDR2 is SFDVKD in the germline V gene.

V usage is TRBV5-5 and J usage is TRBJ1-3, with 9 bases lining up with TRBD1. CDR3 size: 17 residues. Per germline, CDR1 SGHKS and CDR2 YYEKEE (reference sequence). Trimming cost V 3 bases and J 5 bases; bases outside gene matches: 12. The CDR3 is CASSSSRDRVTRNTIYF. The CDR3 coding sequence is TGTGCCAGCAGCTCGAGCCGGGACAGGGTTACAAGAAACACCATATATTTT. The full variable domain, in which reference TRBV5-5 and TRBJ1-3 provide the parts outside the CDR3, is DAGVTQSPTHLIKTRGQQVTLRCSPISGHKSVSWYQQVLGQGPQFIFQYYEKEERGRGNFPDRFSARQFPNYSSELNVNALLLGDSALYLCASSSSRDRVTRNTIYFGEGSWLTVV.

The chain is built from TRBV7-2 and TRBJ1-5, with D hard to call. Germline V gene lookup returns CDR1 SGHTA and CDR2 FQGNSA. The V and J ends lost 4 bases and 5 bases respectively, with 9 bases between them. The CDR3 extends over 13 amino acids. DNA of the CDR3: TGTGCCAGCAGCTCCTTGGAGGATCAGCCCCAGCATTTT. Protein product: CASSSLEDQPQHF.

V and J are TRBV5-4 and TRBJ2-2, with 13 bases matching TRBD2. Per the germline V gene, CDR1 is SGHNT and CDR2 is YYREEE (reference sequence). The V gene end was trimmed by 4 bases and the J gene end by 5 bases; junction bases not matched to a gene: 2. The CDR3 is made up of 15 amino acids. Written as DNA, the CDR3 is TGTGCCAGCAGCAAGACTAGCGGGGGGACCGGGGAGCTGTTTTTT. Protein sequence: CASSKTSGGTGELFF.

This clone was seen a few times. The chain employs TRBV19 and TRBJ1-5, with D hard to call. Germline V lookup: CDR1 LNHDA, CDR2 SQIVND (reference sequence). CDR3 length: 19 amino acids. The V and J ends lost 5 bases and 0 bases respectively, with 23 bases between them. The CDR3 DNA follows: TGTGCCAGTAGTGCCTCCCTGGGTATCGTCCGCGGTAGCAATCAGCCCCAGCATTTT. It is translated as CASSASLGIVRGSNQPQHF.

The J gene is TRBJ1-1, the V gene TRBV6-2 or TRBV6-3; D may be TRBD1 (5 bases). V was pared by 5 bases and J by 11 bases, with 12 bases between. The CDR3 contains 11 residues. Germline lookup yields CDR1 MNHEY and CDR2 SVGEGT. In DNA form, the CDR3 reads TGTGCCAGCAGTAGCGGGACCTGGGCTTTCTTT. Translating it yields CASSSGTWAFF.

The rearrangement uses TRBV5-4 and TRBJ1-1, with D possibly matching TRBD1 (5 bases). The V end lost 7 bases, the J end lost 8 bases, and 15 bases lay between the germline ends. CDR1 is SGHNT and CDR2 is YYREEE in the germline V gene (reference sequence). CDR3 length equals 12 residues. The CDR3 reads CASAGGEGEAFF. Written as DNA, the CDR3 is TGTGCCAGCGCGGGGGGAGAAGGGGAAGCTTTCTTT. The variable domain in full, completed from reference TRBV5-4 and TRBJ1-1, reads ETGVTQSPTHLIKTRGQQVTLRCSSQSGHNTVSWYQQALGQGPQFIFQYYREEENGRGNFPPRFSGLQFPNYSSELNVNALELDDSALYLCASAGGEGEAFFGQGTRLTVV.